This TCR beta chain appears in the sequencing data of a study of PD-1 blockade in classical Hodgkin lymphoma (dated by TCRdb to about 2020). Background on the whole study: Nivolumab dosing was 3 mg/kg intravenously every 2 weeks, continuing until either disease progression or unacceptable toxicity. The study used TCR beta sequencing and CyTOF to define a peripheral blood immune signature of response to PD-1 blockade in classical Hodgkin lymphoma.

After removal of 6 bases from V and 4 bases from J, the junction retains 20 bases not matched to a gene. From a lookup of the germline V gene, CDR1 and CDR2 are WSHSY and SAAADI. CDR3 length: 18 amino acids, cysteine to phenylalanine. Only CDR3 DNA remains: 54 bases, in frame from the first base. Paper-wide results and their limitations: Only a single clinical trial cohort was studied, and what caused the repertoire differences, possibly disease activity or prior therapy, remained undefined. A significant rise by C4D1 was seen in CD4+ but not CD8+ TCR diversity (p=0.0027 vs p=0.16), with the rise being most apparent in complete responders (p=0.02). Among trial patients, those achieving complete response had baseline diversity similar to that of newly diagnosed patients, while diversity was significantly lower in partial responders and progressors. Diversity was lower in patients who began nivolumab less than 1 year after ASCT, so these patients were left out of later analyses to avoid confounding by immune reconstitution. Newly diagnosed patients were reported to have lower baseline TCR diversity than healthy donors, and relapsed/refractory patients were reported to have lower baseline TCR diversity still.

On this clone itself: Its antigen is currently not known. The sample holds no much larger clone one base away, and base qualities are not on file.

Genomic DNA was isolated using the Qiagen DNeasy kit from unsorted PBMCs as well as from negatively selected CD4+ and CD8+ fractions. TCR beta CDR3 regions were subjected to amplification by immunoSEQ multiplex PCR with primers that anneal to V and J segments. Amplification bias was minimized using a synthetic immune receptor repertoire, and residual bias was removed computationally after sequencing. The source study handled its data this way. Custom Python scripts were used to quantify repertoire diversity as the Shannon entropy index. Unsorted, CD4+ and CD8+ repertoires were analyzed separately, except for combined analyses in which CD4+ and CD8+ sequences were merged in silico. Clonal expansion was defined as at least a 2-fold frequency increase after treatment relative to C1D1, with a pseudocount of 0.5 for undetected baseline clones. Clones with 0 or 1 copy at C1D1 were defined as singleton clones, while clones with 2 or more copies were defined as non-singleton clones. By matching protein sequences in sorted samples from the same patient, clones expanded in unsorted samples were annotated as CD4+, CD8+ or unknown. Wilcoxon tests on paired samples were used to test diversity changes from C1D1 to C4D1. The clones in this table, taken by TCRdb from immuneACCESS, are in-frame only. Not every clone is retained; where verified, under half of the shortfall comes from an unresolved V gene, and the cause of the rest is unknown. For V, J and clone size, that table is used; D and trimming come from the DNA. This sample has 50,000 or so clones in its table, and around four fifths of those were observed once. In total, the top ten clones hold about 12% of the sample.

The time point label of this sample denotes: cycle 4 day 1 (C4D1), after 5 to 7 weeks of nivolumab. Every trial patient had relapsed following autologous stem cell transplantation, and prior brentuximab vedotin exposure was what differed among cohorts A, B and C. The trial cohort included 50 or so patients with relapsed/refractory classical Hodgkin lymphoma, and each patient had a best overall response of complete response, partial response or progressive disease. Single-agent nivolumab was administered to trial patients in the multi-cohort phase II CheckMate 205 trial. Best overall response was determined by an independent review committee according to the 2007 International Working Group response criteria. Trial PBMCs were collected immediately before nivolumab initiation (C1D1) and during therapy at cycle 2 day 1 and cycle 4 day 1. Peripheral blood was collected in 8 mL Vacutainer Cell Preparation Tubes, from which PBMCs were isolated by centrifugation and then cryopreserved.

This receptor was taken from a human donor with classical Hodgkin lymphoma. The starting material was peripheral blood mononuclear cells (PBMCs), obtained before the fourth cycle of nivolumab. The V gene is TRBV10-2 and the J gene is TRBJ2-5, with 7 bases in between that match TRBD2. The DNA is TGCGCCAGCAGCGATGTCCAAAATTTAAGGGGAGGGGTAGAGACCCAGTACTTC. It specifies CASSDVQNLRGGVETQYF.